The 29 T cell receptor beta chains in this list originate from one sample, sequenced in a study of T-cell memory formation after mild COVID-19. Each CDR3 protein gets one entry after TCRdb re-called the 5' RACE reads with MiXCR. The sample lists about 110,000 distinct CDR3 sequences, roughly 12% occurring once. The material sequenced was PBMCs or a T cell subset sorted from them (not recorded which). Source of these receptors: an adult woman who had mild COVID-19 (a few samples of this study predate the infection). Cell type and time point are not known.

This clonotype was detected only a few times. The chain combines TRBV9 with TRBJ2-1, with 7 bases identical to TRBD2. CDR1 and CDR2 from the germline V gene are SGDLS and YYNGEE. Germline trimming cut 4 bases from V and 3 bases from J; bases unmatched to any gene: 19. The length of the CDR3 is 19 residues. The CDR3 region is CASSPSGAGVHNVYNEQFF. The CDR3 coding sequence is TGTGCCAGCAGCCCGAGCGGGGCGGGGGTCCACAACGTCTACAATGAGCAGTTCTTC.

This clonotype was seen only once. A much larger clone sits a single nucleotide away, making a read error possible. The CDR3 spells CASSQDHGGRRPYTQYF. In DNA, the CDR3 is TGCGCCAGCAGCCAAGATCATGGGGGAAGAAGGCCATATACGCAGTATTTT. The rearrangement joins TRBV4-3 to TRBJ2-3; D possibly matches TRBD1 or TRBD2 (5 bases each). Germline loops: CDR1 LGHNA, CDR2 YSLEER. The CDR3 covers 17 residues. V lost 0 bases to trimming and J lost 7 bases, with 20 bases between them.

J is TRBJ2-1 and V is TRBV20-1; 11 bases are shared with TRBD2. This CDR3 has 14 residues. Germline lookup yields CDR1 DFQATT and CDR2 SNEGSKA (reference sequence). The trim removed 6 bases at V and 3 bases at J, leaving 4 bases unmatched. CDR3 loop: CSAVAGGYYNEQFF. Here the CDR3 DNA reads TGCAGTGCCGTAGCGGGGGGGTACTACAATGAGCAGTTCTTC.

The rearrangement joins TRBV7-2 to TRBJ2-3, with 7 bases identical to TRBD1. Trimming cost V 4 bases and J 4 bases; bases outside gene matches: 2. This CDR3 is 13 amino acids long. Germline V gene data show CDR1 as SGHTA and CDR2 as FQGNSA. CDR3 DNA: TGTGCCAGCAGCTCGACAGGGTCAGATACGCAGTATTTT. As protein: CASSSTGSDTQYF.

In its sample, this clonotype was seen many times. The CDR3 region has the DNA TGTGCCAGCAGCCCCCCCACCCCGCAAGAGACCCAGTACTTC. Amino acids: CASSPPTPQETQYF. V and J are TRBV7-9 and TRBJ2-5; D ambiguous. In germline, CDR1 is SEHNR, CDR2 FQNEAQ (reference sequence). This CDR3 is 14 amino acids long. Deletions cut 5 bases from V and 2 bases from J, with 12 bases between.

The CDR3 region is CASSLALQTAGEYGYTF. DNA of the CDR3: TGTGCCAGCAGCTTAGCTCTCCAAACGGCAGGGGAGTATGGCTACACCTTC. This chain links TRBV7-9 with TRBJ1-2; TRBD1 is a possible D gene (6 bases). Deletions cut 0 bases from V and 5 bases from J, with 19 bases between. CDR1 is SEHNR, CDR2 FQNEAQ, per germline (reference sequence). This CDR3 has 17 amino acids.

The V and J genes are TRBV20-1 and TRBJ2-1, with D unresolved. V was clipped by 2 bases and J by 6 bases, with 11 bases between them. The CDR3 length is 13 residues. Per germline, CDR1 DFQATT and CDR2 SNEGSKA (reference sequence). In DNA form, the CDR3 reads TGCAGTGCTAGACACCGGAGCTTCAATGAGCAGTTCTTC. Translating gives CSARHRSFNEQFF.

This clonotype has just a few counts. V and J are TRBV19 and TRBJ2-1; D not resolved. Germline values: CDR1 LNHDA, CDR2 SQIVND (reference sequence). This CDR3 contains 14 residues. Trimming left V 4 bases short and J 3 bases short, with 10 bases between. The chain's CDR3 is CASSTVSLYNEQFF. The CDR3, as DNA: TGTGCCAGTAGTACTGTTAGTCTCTACAATGAGCAGTTCTTC.

The J gene is TRBJ1-1, the V gene TRBV30; unclear D gene. This CDR3 is built from 12 residues. V gave up 5 bases and J gave up 1 base, with 8 bases separating them. Germline values: CDR1 GTSNPN, CDR2 SVGIG (reference sequence). CDR3 DNA: TGTGCCTGGCATTCCGAGAACACTGAAGCTTTCTTT. It codes for CAWHSENTEAFF.

This clonotype was recorded a few times. The chain joins TRBV12-3 or TRBV12-4 to TRBJ2-5; 9 bases map to TRBD2. The CDR3 is 16 residues long. After removal of 1 base from V and 5 bases from J, the junction contained 8 bases not matched to a gene. The CDR3 bases are TGTGCCAGCAGTTTAGTGCCTAGCGGGGACAAGGAGACCCAGTACTTC. Translation: CASSLVPSGDKETQYF.

This clonotype appeared a few times. The chain has TRBV6-5 and TRBJ2-1, with 8 nucleotides matching TRBD2. In germline, CDR1 is MNHEY, CDR2 SVGAGI. Trimming removed 3 bases from V and 2 bases from J; junction bases left unmatched: 6. The CDR3 has 16 amino acids. This CDR3 is CASSYFAGGAYNEQFF. DNA of the CDR3: TGTGCCAGCAGTTATTTCGCGGGGGGCGCCTACAATGAGCAGTTCTTC.

The rearrangement uses TRBV12-3 or TRBV12-4 and TRBJ1-1; possible D gene TRBD1, 5 bases. Trimming stripped 6 bases from V and 0 bases from J, with 11 bases between. The CDR3 consists of 14 residues. The DNA of the CDR3 is TGTGCCAGCAGCCAGACGACAGTGAACACTGAAGCTTTCTTT. Residues: CASSQTTVNTEAFF.

V and J are TRBV11-3 and TRBJ2-1; TRBD2 matches at 8 bases. Germline V CDR1 and CDR2: SGHNT, YENEEA. J was trimmed by 7 bases and V by 0 bases; bases with no gene match: 11. The CDR3 runs 17 residues. CDR3 DNA: TGTGCCAGCAGCTTAGATAATGGTGGACTAGCTACGAATGAGCAGTTCTTC. Residues: CASSLDNGGLATNEQFF. Using reference TRBV11-3 and TRBJ2-1 for the parts outside the CDR3, the full variable domain is EAGVVQSPRYKIIEKKQPVAFWCNPISGHNTLYWYLQNLGQGPELLIRYENEEAVDDSQLPKDRFSAERLKGVDSTLKIQPAELGDSAVYLCASSLDNGGLATNEQFFGPGTRLTVL.

This clonotype has just a few counts. The chain combines TRBV3-1 with TRBJ1-2; 8 nucleotides agree with TRBD1. Germline values: CDR1 LGHDT, CDR2 YNNKEL (reference sequence). V was clipped by 3 bases and J by 4 bases; unmatched bases: 10. This CDR3 contains 16 residues. This CDR3 is CASSHEVHRGTYGYTF. As DNA, the CDR3 is TGTGCCAGCAGCCATGAGGTACACAGGGGGACCTATGGCTACACCTTC.

This clonotype showed up just a few times. J is TRBJ1-2 and V is TRBV25-1; D gene uncertain. With 4 bases removed from V and 10 bases from J, the gap between germline ends came to 7 bases. CDR3 size: 10 residues. Germline-derived CDR1 and CDR2 are MGHDK and SYGVNS. CDR3 bases: TGTGCCAGCAGTGGATACTTCTACACCTTC. Its protein product is CASSGYFYTF.

CDR3 sequence reads: CASSDPGTGYEQYF. The CDR3 DNA reads as TGTGCCAGCAGTGATCCGGGCACGGGCTACGAGCAGTACTTC. The chain combines TRBV25-1 with TRBJ2-7; the D is unclear. The CDR3 is 14 residues long. The V gene's germline CDR1 is MGHDK and CDR2 SYGVNS. V lost 3 bases and J lost 3, with 12 bases in between.

This clonotype was observed a handful of times. The rearrangement links TRBV9 to TRBJ2-7; 9 nucleotides match TRBD1. The CDR3 consists of 14 residues. The V and J ends lost 4 bases and 3 bases, in that order; junction bases with no gene match: 5. Germline values: CDR1 SGDLS, CDR2 YYNGEE. Here the CDR3 DNA reads TGTGCCAGCAGCCCCAAGGACAGGGGCTACGAGCAGTACTTC. Translated, it gives CASSPKDRGYEQYF.

The rearrangement uses TRBV27 and TRBJ2-3; unclear D gene. V lost 7 bases, J lost 11 bases, and 19 bases lay in between. The germline V gene has CDR1 MNHEY and CDR2 SMNVEV (reference sequence). The CDR3 is made up of 13 amino acids. CDR3 coding DNA: TGTGCCAGCACTTTCGGACCGCAGCACGTGCAGTATTTT. Residues: CASTFGPQHVQYF.

The chain employs TRBV6-1 and TRBJ1-5; unclear D gene. Deletions cut 5 bases from V and 11 bases from J, with 4 bases between. Germline lookup yields CDR1 MNHNS and CDR2 SASEGT. The CDR3 covers 9 residues. The DNA for the CDR3 is TGTGCCAGCAGTCCGGCCCAGCATTTT. Its protein is CASSPAQHF.

J is TRBJ2-1 and V is TRBV20-1; a possible D gene is TRBD1 (6 bases). Trimming left V 0 bases short and J 2 bases short, with 11 bases between. The CDR3 covers 15 residues. The germline V gene has CDR1 DFQATT and CDR2 SNEGSKA (reference sequence). This CDR3 reads CSARDSTGPYNEQFF. The CDR3 region has the DNA TGCAGTGCTAGAGATTCGACAGGCCCCTACAATGAGCAGTTCTTC.

The chain links TRBV9 to TRBJ1-1; tentatively, D is TRBD1 (5 bases). The V end lost 0 bases, the J end lost 4 bases, and 10 bases lay between the germline ends. The CDR3 spans 14 residues. The germline V gene has CDR1 SGDLS and CDR2 YYNGEE. The CDR3 spells CASSVVEGPTEAFF. The CDR3 nucleotides are TGTGCCAGCAGCGTAGTCGAGGGACCCACTGAAGCTTTCTTT.

The gene calls are TRBV4-3 and TRBJ2-1; 10 nucleotides agree with TRBD2. Looked up from germline, CDR1 is LGHNA and CDR2 is YSLEER. The CDR3 has 16 residues. Unmatched junction bases numbered 12, after V lost 3 bases and J lost 10 bases. This CDR3 reads CASSQGRVAGGGEQFF. In DNA, the CDR3 is TGCGCCAGCAGCCAGGGTAGGGTAGCGGGAGGTGGGGAGCAGTTCTTC.

This sequence joins TRBV24-1 and TRBJ1-1; the D is unclear. CDR3 length: 13 amino acids. Trimming pared 2 bases from V and 10 bases from J, leaving 13 bases between. Germline V gene sequence: CDR1 KGHDR, CDR2 SFDVKD. The CDR3: CATSDWGSNGAFF. CDR3 coding DNA: TGTGCCACCAGTGATTGGGGATCCAACGGAGCTTTCTTT.

This clonotype was observed many times. The chain carries TRBV12-3 or TRBV12-4 and TRBJ2-1, with 10 bases lining up with TRBD2. This CDR3 contains 14 residues. J was trimmed by 9 bases and V by 5 bases; bases with no gene match: 7. CDR3 DNA: TGTGCCAGCAGTAGAGCGGGGGGGGATAGTGAGCAGTTCTTC. It specifies CASSRAGGDSEQFF.

This clonotype was picked up a small number of times. This CDR3 is CASTSSYNEQFF. The CDR3 DNA is TGTGCCAGCACTTCTAGTTACAATGAGCAGTTCTTC. The chain couples TRBV6-5 to TRBJ2-1; unclear D gene. The CDR3 extends over 12 amino acids. CDR1 is MNHEY and CDR2 is SVGAGI in the germline V gene. The V and J ends lost 7 bases and 4 bases respectively, with 8 bases between them.

This clonotype was seen a few times. The chain is built from TRBV7-8 and TRBJ2-7; 11 positions agree with TRBD1. The CDR3 consists of 15 residues. Losses at the gene ends were 6 bases for V and 4 bases for J; bases not matched to a gene: 8. CDR1 SGHVS and CDR2 FQNEAQ come from the germline V gene. The CDR3 DNA is TGTGCCAGCAGTGAACCGGGACAGGGGGTGTACGAGCAGTACTTC. It specifies CASSEPGQGVYEQYF. Drawing the rest from reference TRBV7-8 and TRBJ2-7, the complete variable domain is GAGVSQSPRYKVAKRGQDVALRCDPISGHVSLFWYQQALGQGPEFLTYFQNEAQLDKSGLPSDRFFAERPEGSVSTLKIQRTQQEDSAVYLCASSEPGQGVYEQYFGPGTRLTVT.

This clonotype was recorded many times. The rearrangement links TRBV11-2 to TRBJ2-5; TRBD1 aligns across 7 bases. CDR3 size: 15 residues. With V trimmed by 1 base and J by 2 bases, 4 bases remained unmatched. The germline V gene encodes CDR1 SGHAT and CDR2 FQNNGV. The CDR3 protein is CASSLGLRGQETQYF. The DNA of the CDR3 is TGTGCCAGCAGCTTAGGCCTCAGGGGGCAAGAGACCCAGTACTTC. The full variable domain, its missing parts supplied by reference TRBV11-2 and TRBJ2-5, is EAGVAQSPRYKIIEKRQSVAFWCNPISGHATLYWYQQILGQGPKLLIQFQNNGVVDDSQLPKDRFSAERLKGVDSTLKIQPAKLEDSAVYLCASSLGLRGQETQYFGPGTRLLVL.

This chain joins TRBV20-1 and TRBJ2-7; 12 positions agree with TRBD2. In germline, CDR1 is DFQATT, CDR2 SNEGSKA (reference sequence). Trimming removed 4 bases from V and 5 bases from J; junction bases left unmatched: 12. The CDR3 is 16 residues long. The CDR3 region is CSAIPSSGRGFDEQYF. DNA for the CDR3: TGCAGTGCTATCCCGTCTAGCGGGAGGGGATTTGACGAGCAGTACTTC.

The chain links TRBV5-1 to TRBJ2-7, with 10 bases lining up with TRBD2. Looked up from germline, CDR1 is SGHRS and CDR2 is YFSETQ. This CDR3 is built from 14 residues. V shed 2 bases and J 4 bases; nucleotides not matched to a gene: 3. The CDR3, as DNA: TGCGCCAGCAGCTTTTCTAGCGGGGGTTACGAGCAGTACTTC. Translation gives CASSFSSGGYEQYF.